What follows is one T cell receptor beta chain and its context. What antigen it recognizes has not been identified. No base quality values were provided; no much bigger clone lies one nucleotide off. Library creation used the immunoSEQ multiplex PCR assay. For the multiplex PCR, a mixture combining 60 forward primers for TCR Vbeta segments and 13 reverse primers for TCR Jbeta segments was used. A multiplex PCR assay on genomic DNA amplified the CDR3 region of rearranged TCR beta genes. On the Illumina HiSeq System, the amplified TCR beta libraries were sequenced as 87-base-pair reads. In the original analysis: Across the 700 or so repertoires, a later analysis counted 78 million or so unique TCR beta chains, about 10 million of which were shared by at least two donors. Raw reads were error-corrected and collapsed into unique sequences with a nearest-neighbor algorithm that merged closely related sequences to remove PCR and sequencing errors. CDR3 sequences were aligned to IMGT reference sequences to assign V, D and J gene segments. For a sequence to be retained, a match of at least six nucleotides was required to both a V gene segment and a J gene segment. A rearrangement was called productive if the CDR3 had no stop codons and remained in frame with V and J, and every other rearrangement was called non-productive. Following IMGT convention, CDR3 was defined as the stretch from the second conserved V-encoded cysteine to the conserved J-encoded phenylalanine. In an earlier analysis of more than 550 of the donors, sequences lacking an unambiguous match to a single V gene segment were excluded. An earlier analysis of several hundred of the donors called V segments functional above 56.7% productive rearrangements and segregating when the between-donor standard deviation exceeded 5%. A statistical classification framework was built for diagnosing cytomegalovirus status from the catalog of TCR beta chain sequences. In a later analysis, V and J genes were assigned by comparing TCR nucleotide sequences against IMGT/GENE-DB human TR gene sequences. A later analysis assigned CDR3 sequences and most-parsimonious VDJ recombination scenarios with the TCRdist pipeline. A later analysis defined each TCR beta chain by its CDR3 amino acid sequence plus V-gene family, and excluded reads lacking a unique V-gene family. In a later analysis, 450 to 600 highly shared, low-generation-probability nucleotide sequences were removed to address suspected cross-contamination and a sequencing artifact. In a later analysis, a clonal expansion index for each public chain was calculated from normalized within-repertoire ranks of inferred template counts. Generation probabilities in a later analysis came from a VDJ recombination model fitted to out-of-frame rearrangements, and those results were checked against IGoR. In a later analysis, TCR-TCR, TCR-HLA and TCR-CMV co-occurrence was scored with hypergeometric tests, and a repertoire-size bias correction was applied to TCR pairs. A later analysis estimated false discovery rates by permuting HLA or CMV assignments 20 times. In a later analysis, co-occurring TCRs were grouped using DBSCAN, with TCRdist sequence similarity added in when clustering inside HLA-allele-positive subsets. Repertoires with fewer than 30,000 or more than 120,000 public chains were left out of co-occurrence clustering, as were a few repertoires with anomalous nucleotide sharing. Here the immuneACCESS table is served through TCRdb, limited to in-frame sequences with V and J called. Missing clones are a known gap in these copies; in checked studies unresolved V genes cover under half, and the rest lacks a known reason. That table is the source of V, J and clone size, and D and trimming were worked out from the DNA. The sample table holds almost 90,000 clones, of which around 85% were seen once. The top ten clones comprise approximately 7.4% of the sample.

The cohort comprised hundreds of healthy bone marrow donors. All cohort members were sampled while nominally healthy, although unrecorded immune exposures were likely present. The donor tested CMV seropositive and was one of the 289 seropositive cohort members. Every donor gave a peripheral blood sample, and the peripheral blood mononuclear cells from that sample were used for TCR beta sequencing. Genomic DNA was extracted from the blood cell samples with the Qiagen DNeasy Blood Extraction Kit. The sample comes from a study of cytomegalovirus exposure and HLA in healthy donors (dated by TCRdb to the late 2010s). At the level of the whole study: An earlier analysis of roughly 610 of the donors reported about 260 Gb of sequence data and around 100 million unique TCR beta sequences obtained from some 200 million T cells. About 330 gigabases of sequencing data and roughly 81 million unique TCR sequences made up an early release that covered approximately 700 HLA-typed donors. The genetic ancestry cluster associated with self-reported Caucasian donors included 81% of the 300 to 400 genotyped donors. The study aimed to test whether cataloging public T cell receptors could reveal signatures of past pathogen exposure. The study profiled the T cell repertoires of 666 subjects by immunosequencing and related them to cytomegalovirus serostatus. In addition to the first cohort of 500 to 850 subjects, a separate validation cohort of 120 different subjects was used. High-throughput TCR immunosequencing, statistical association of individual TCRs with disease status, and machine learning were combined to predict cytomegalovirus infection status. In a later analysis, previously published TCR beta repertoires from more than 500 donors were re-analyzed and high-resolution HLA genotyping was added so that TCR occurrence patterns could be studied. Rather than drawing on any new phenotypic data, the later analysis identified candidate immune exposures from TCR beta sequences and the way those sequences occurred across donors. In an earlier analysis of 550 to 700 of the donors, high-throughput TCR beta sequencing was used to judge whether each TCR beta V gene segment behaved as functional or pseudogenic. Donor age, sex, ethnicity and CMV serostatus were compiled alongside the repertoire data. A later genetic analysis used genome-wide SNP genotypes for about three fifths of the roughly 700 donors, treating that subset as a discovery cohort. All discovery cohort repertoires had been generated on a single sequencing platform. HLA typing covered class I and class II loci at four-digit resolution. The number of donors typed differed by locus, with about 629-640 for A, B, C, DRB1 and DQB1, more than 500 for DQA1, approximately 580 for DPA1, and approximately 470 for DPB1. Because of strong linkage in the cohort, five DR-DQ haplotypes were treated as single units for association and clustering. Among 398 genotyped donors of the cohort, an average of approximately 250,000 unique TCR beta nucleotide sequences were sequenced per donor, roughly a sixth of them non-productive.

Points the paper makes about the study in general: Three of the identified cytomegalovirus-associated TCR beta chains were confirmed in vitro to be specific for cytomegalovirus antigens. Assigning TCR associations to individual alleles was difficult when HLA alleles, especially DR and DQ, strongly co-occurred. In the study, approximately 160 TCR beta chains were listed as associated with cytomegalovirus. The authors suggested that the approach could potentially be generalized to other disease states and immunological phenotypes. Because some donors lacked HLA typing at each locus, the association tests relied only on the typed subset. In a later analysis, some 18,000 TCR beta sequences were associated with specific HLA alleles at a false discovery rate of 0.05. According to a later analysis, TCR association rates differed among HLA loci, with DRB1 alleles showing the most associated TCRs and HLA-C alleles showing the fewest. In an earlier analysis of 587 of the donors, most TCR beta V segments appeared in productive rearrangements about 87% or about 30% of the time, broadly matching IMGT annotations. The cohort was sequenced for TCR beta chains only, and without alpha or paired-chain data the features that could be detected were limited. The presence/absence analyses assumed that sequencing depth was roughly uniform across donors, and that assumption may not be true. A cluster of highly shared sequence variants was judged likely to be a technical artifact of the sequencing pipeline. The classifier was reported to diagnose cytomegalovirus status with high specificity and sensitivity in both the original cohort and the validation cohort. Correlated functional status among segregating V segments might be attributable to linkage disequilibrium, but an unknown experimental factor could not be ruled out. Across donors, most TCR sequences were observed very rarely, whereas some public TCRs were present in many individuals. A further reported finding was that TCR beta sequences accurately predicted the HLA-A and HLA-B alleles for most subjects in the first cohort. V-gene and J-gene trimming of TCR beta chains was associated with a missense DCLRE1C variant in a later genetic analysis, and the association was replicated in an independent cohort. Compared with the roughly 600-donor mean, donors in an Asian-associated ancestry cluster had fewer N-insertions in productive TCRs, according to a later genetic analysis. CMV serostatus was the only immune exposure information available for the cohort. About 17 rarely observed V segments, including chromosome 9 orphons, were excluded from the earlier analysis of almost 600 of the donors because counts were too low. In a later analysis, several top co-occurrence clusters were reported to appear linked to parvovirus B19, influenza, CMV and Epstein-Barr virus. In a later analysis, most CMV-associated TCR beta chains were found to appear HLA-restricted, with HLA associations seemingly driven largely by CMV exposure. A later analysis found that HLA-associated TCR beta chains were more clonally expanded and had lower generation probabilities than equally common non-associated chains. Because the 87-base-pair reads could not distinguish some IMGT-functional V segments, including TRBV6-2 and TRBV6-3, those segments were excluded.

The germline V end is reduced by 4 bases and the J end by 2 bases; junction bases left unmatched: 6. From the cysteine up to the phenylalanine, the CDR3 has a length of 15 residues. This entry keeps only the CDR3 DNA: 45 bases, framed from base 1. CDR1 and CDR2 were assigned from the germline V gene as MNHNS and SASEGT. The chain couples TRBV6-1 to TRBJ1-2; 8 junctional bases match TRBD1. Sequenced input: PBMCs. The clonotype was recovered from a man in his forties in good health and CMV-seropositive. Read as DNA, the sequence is TGTGCCAGCAGTGTAAGGGGGACAGGCAACTATGGCTACACCTTC. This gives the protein CASSVRGTGNYGYTF.